Listed here are 18 T cell receptor beta chains from one sample, sequenced in a study of T cell repertoires in aging, cancer and after chemotherapy. Peripheral blood genomic DNA, not sorted cells or RNA, was the template. A mixed TRB-A/B primer pool amplified rearranged TRB by multiplex touch-down PCR. TCRdb fed the multiplex PCR reads into MiXCR, producing one record per CDR3 protein. The top ten clones hold less than 30% of a sample with approximately 4,100 distinct CDR3 sequences, approximately 23% of them seen once. The sequencing sample was made of blood. The origin of the receptors is a human donor in good health. The donor label of this sample is uncertain.

This clonotype is deemed large. The chain carries TRBV19 and TRBJ2-3; no clear D gene. This CDR3 has 11 amino acids. With 4 bases removed from V and 9 bases from J, the gap between germline ends came to 8 bases. CDR1 is LNHDA, CDR2 SQIVND, per germline (reference sequence). CDR3 sequence: CASSNVITQYF. CDR3 in DNA: TGTGCCAGTAGTAATGTCATCACGCAGTATTTT.

This clonotype was recorded a few times. The rearrangement joins TRBV29-1 to TRBJ2-2; the D is unclear. The CDR3 consists of 13 residues. Trimming stripped 2 bases from V and 1 base from J, with 5 bases between. Germline-derived CDR1 and CDR2 are SQVTM and ANQGSEA. The CDR3 DNA reads as TGCAGCGTTGAATGGGGGAACACCGGGGAGCTGTTTTTT. Translating it yields CSVEWGNTGELFF.

By share, this clonotype ranks as medium-sized. The chain is built from TRBV6-1 and TRBJ2-3; D could derive from TRBD1 or TRBD2 (6 bases each). From germline, CDR1 is MNHNS and CDR2 SASEGT. There are 16 residues in the CDR3. V dropped 3 bases and J dropped 1 base, with 14 bases sitting between them. CDR3 residues: CASSEGGGLRTDTQYF. CDR3 nucleotide sequence: TGTGCCAGCAGTGAGGGGGGCGGGCTTCGCACAGATACGCAGTATTTT.

As concerns this clonotype: Lacking the conserved final phenylalanine or tryptophan, this CDR3 likely reflects a read error. The V gene is TRBV30, the J gene TRBJ2-5, with D possibly being TRBD2 (5 bases). This CDR3 region has 15 residues. Trimming left V 2 bases short and J 5 bases short, with 18 bases between. Germline V gives CDR1 GTSNPN, CDR2 SVGIG (reference sequence). CDR3 bases: TGTGCCTGGAGTTGGCTATCGGGGTCTCAGGAGACCCAGTACCTC. Its translation is CAWSWLSGSQETQYL.

This clonotype is labeled medium-sized (0.01 to 0.1%). The chain uses TRBV6-1 and TRBJ1-4; unclear D gene. V lost 7 bases, J lost 7 bases, and 16 bases lay in between. The CDR3 is 14 amino acids. The germline gives CDR1 MNHNS, CDR2 SASEGT. The CDR3, as DNA: TGTGCCAGCACCCGAGTGGGTCTTGGTGAAAAACTGTTTTTT. Its translation: CASTRVGLGEKLFF.

In its sample, this clonotype was seen a few times. This rearrangement joins TRBV12-3 or TRBV12-4 to TRBJ1-2; D is possibly TRBD1 (5 bases). The CDR3 spans 13 residues. V was pared by 6 bases and J by 6 bases, with 14 bases between. CDR3 sequence reads: CASRKPGLDGYTF. In DNA, the CDR3 is TGTGCCAGCAGAAAACCAGGGTTGGATGGCTACACCTTC.

There are a few counts of this clonotype. Here the CDR3 reads CASSFQLLRAFF. As DNA, the CDR3 is TGTGCCAGCAGTTTCCAGCTATTGCGGGCTTTCTTT. The chain combines TRBV28 with TRBJ1-1; D is undetermined. The germline V gene encodes CDR1 MDHEN and CDR2 SYDVKM. CDR3 size: 12 residues. Trimming shortened V by 3 bases and J by 11 bases, and 13 bases separated the two germline ends.

This sequence joins TRBV10-2 and TRBJ1-1; D gene ambiguous. V was clipped by 0 bases and J by 1 base, with 15 bases between them. Germline V gene sequence: CDR1 WSHSY, CDR2 SAAADI. This CDR3 region has 17 residues. The CDR3, as DNA: TGCGCCAGCAGTGAGTCATATTCAAGGCACCCGAACACTGAAGCTTTCTTT. It encodes CASSESYSRHPNTEAFF.

The rearrangement joins TRBV12-3 or TRBV12-4 to TRBJ1-1; 7 bases map to TRBD1. After removal of 3 bases from V and 1 base from J, the junction contained 2 bases not matched to a gene. This CDR3 spans 14 amino acids. CDR3 residues: CASSFTGANTEAFF. In DNA, the CDR3 is TGTGCCAGCAGTTTCACAGGGGCGAACACTGAAGCTTTCTTT.

By sample share, this clonotype is medium-sized (0.01 to 0.1%). The CDR3 sequence is CASSYNPTANYGYTF. The DNA for the CDR3 is TGTGCCAGCAGTTACAATCCGACAGCTAACTATGGCTACACCTTC. This rearrangement joins TRBV6-5 to TRBJ1-2, with D perhaps TRBD1 (5 bases). Between the trimmed V and J ends, which lost 2 bases and 0 bases, there was a span of 10 bases. Germline CDR1 and CDR2: MNHEY and SVGAGI. This CDR3 is 15 amino acids long.

The rearrangement links TRBV6-1 to TRBJ2-4; a weak D match, TRBD1 (6 bases). This CDR3 is 16 amino acids long. From germline, CDR1 is MNHNS and CDR2 SASEGT. V lost 0 bases, J lost 6 bases, and 15 bases lay in between. The CDR3 DNA reads as TGTGCCAGCAGTGAAGCCCAGGGGCATCTTAGAAACATTCAGTACTTC. It codes for CASSEAQGHLRNIQYF.

This clonotype occurred once. The junction shows a germline mismatch at one end, possibly a read error. V gene TRBV5-4 combines with J gene TRBJ1-1; 8 bases match TRBD1. CDR1 is SGHNT, CDR2 YYREEE, per germline (reference sequence). The length of the CDR3 is 16 residues. The CDR3 sequence is CASSWGTGPETTEAFF. In DNA form, the CDR3 reads TGCGCCAGCAGCTGGGGGACAGGCCCCGAGACCACTGAAGCTTTCTTT.

J is TRBJ2-7 and V is TRBV28; D ambiguous. There are 12 residues in the CDR3. Germline V gene sequence: CDR1 MDHEN, CDR2 SYDVKM. V lost 6 bases, J lost 3 bases, and 9 bases lay in between. The CDR3 bases are TGTGCCAGCAGCTTCCAGAACTACGAGCAGTACTTC. Its protein is CASSFQNYEQYF.

V usage is TRBV29-1 and J usage is TRBJ2-1; D is undetermined. The CDR3 consists of 13 residues. The V gene lost 4 bases and the J gene lost 0 bases, with 7 bases spanning the gap. The germline CDR1 and CDR2 sequences are SQVTM and ANQGSEA. The CDR3 bases are TGCAGCGTTGCACCGGGCTCCTACAATGAGCAGTTCTTC. Its translation: CSVAPGSYNEQFF.

The chain combines TRBV20-1 with TRBJ2-5; 8 nucleotides match TRBD2. This CDR3 has 15 residues. With V trimmed by 6 bases and J by 3 bases, 12 bases remained unmatched. The germline V gene has CDR1 DFQATT and CDR2 SNEGSKA (reference sequence). The CDR3 here is CSATRKGLAEETQYF. CDR3 DNA: TGCAGTGCCACCCGAAAAGGACTAGCCGAAGAGACCCAGTACTTC.

This clonotype is deemed medium-sized (0.01 to 0.1%). The CDR3 bases are TGTGCCAGCTCACCAAGGGCACGAAATGAAAAACTGTTTTTT. Amino acid sequence: CASSPRARNEKLFF. V usage is TRBV18 and J usage is TRBJ1-4; no clear D. V shed 2 bases and J shed 5 bases, with 9 bases lying between them. The length of the CDR3 is 14 residues. Germline lookup yields CDR1 KGHSH and CDR2 LQKENI.

In its sample, this clonotype was seen a few times. V usage is TRBV7-2 and J usage is TRBJ2-4, with D possibly being TRBD1 (6 bases). V was trimmed by 5 bases and J by 5 bases, leaving 13 bases between them. The CDR3 is 14 residues long. From germline, CDR1 is SGHTA and CDR2 FQGNSA. The CDR3 sequence: CASSVRDTQNIQYF. For the CDR3, the DNA is TGTGCCAGCAGCGTCCGGGACACCCAAAACATTCAGTACTTC.

The chain combines TRBV10-2 with TRBJ2-5, with a weak D call TRBD1 (5 bases). Germline lookup yields CDR1 WSHSY and CDR2 SAAADI. The CDR3 is made up of 16 amino acids. V gave up 6 bases and J gave up 5 bases, with 22 bases separating them. CDR3 protein: CASSPTGAGWSETQYF. In DNA form, the CDR3 reads TGCGCCAGCAGCCCCACCGGAGCAGGGTGGTCGGAGACCCAGTACTTC.